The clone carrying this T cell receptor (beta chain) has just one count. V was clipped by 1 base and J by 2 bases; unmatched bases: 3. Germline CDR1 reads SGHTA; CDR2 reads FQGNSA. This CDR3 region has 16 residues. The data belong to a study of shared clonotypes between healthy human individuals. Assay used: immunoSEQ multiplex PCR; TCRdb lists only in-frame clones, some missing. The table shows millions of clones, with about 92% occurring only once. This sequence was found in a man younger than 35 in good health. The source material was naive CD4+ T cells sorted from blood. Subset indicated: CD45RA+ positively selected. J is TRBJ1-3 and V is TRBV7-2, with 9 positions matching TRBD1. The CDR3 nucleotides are TGTGCCAGCAGCTTAGAACAGGGGGCGCCTGGAAACACCATATATTTT. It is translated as CASSLEQGAPGNTIYF.